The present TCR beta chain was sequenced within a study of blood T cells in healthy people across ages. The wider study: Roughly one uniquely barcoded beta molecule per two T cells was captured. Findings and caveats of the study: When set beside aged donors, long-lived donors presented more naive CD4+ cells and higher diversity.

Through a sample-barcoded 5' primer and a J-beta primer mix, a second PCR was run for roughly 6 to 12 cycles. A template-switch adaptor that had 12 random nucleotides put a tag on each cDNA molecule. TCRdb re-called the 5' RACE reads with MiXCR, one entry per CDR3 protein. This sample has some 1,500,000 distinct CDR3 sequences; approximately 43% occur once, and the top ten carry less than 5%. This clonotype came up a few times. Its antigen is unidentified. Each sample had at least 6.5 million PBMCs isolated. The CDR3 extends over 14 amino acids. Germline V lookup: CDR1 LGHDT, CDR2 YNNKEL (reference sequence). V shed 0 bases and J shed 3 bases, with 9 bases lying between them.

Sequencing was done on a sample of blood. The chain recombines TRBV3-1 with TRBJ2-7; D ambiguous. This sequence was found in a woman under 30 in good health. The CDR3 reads CASSQDNGYYEQYF. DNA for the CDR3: TGTGCCAGCAGCCAAGATAACGGTTACTACGAGCAGTACTTC.